This T cell receptor (beta chain) was recorded in a study of cytomegalovirus exposure and HLA in healthy donors. Whole-study findings and limits: Later work found most CMV-associated TCR beta chains apparently HLA-restricted.

Primers: 60 Vbeta forward and 13 Jbeta reverse. Method: immunoSEQ multiplex PCR; TCRdb's copy keeps in-frame clones and lacks some. The profile shows under 45,000 clones, around three quarters of them singletons. This CDR3 contains 15 residues. V lost 3 bases to trimming and J lost 1 base; unmatched junction nucleotides: 9. The germline V gene has CDR1 SQVTM and CDR2 ANQGSEA. Turning to this clone: Its antigen is unknown.

This sequence originates from a man aged 25-40 years in good health and CMV-seronegative. Sequencing was carried out using PBMCs. The V call is TRBV29-1, the J call TRBJ2-7; 7 bases line up with TRBD2. The CDR3 DNA reads as TGCAGCGTTGACTCGTGGGTCGGGGGGTCCTACGAGCAGTACTTC. Protein product: CSVDSWVGGSYEQYF.